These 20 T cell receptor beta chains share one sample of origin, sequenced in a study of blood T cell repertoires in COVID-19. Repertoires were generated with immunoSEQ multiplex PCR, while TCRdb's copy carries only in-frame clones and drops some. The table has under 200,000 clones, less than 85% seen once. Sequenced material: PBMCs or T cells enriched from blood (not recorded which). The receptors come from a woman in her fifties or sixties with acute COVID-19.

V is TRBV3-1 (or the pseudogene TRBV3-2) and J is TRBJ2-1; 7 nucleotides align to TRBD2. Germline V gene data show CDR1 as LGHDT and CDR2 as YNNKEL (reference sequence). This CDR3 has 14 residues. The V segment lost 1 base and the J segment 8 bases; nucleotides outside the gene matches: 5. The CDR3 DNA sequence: TGTGCCAGCAGCCAAGTTGGCGGGAGCGATGAGCAGTTCTTC. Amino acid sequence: CASSQVGGSDEQFF.

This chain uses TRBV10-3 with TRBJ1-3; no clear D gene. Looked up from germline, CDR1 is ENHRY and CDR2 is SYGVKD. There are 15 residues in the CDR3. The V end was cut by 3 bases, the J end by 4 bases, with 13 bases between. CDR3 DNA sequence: TGTGCCATCAGTGATTCGAGGGTAGCCGGAAACACCATATATTTT. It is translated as CAISDSRVAGNTIYF.

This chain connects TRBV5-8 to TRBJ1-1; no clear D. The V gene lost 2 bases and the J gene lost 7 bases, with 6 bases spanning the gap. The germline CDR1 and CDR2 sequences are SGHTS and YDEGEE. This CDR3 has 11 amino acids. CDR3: CASSFTFEAFF. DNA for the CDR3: TGTGCCAGCAGCTTTACATTTGAAGCTTTCTTT.

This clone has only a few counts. CDR3 in amino acids: CASSLAGVSAFF. For the CDR3, the DNA is TGTGCCAGCAGCTTGGCCGGAGTCTCAGCTTTCTTT. The V and J genes are TRBV5-4 and TRBJ1-1; no definite D call. Germline-derived CDR1 and CDR2 are SGHNT and YYREEE (reference sequence). The CDR3 extends over 12 amino acids. V lost 0 bases and J 10 bases, leaving 10 bases between the germline ends.

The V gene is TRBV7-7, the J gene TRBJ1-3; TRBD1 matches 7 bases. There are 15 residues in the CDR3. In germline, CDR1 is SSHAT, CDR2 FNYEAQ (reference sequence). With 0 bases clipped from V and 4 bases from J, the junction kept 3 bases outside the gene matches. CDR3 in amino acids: CASSLATGPGNTIYF. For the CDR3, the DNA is TGTGCCAGCAGCTTAGCGACAGGGCCAGGAAACACCATATATTTT.

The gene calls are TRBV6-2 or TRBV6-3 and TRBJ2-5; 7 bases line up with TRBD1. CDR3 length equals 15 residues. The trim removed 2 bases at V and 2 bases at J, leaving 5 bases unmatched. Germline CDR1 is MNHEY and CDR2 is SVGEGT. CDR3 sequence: CASSYTGTEQETQYF. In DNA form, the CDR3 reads TGTGCCAGCAGTTACACAGGGACAGAGCAAGAGACCCAGTACTTC.

The CDR3 loop is CATQGQRNEKLFF. The CDR3 bases are TGTGCCACTCAGGGTCAACGTAATGAAAAACTGTTTTTT. The chain joins TRBV24-1 to TRBJ1-4; tentatively, D is TRBD1 (5 bases). Per the germline V gene, CDR1 is KGHDR and CDR2 is SFDVKD. This CDR3 has 13 residues. Trimming stripped 10 bases from V and 4 bases from J, with 12 bases between.

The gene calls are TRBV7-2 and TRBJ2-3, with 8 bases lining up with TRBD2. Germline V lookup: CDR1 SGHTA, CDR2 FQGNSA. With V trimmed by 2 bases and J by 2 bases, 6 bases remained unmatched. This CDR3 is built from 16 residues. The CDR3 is CASSLQSGGITDTQYF. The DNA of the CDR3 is TGTGCCAGCAGCTTACAGTCGGGGGGGATCACAGATACGCAGTATTTT.

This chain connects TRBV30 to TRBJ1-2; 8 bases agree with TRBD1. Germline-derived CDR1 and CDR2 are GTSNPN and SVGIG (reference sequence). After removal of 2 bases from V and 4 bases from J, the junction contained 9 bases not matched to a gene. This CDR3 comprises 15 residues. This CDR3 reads CAWSPPDREAYGYTF. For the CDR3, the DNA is TGTGCCTGGAGTCCTCCGGACAGGGAGGCCTATGGCTACACCTTC.

CDR3 protein: CASSLGLARDTQYF. In DNA form, the CDR3 reads TGTGCCAGCAGTCTGGGACTAGCGAGGGATACGCAGTATTTT. The gene calls are TRBV2 and TRBJ2-3; TRBD2 matches 10 bases. Germline CDR1 reads SNHLY; CDR2 reads FYNNEI. The CDR3 consists of 14 residues. V dropped 5 bases and J dropped 6; count of bases not matched to a gene: 5.

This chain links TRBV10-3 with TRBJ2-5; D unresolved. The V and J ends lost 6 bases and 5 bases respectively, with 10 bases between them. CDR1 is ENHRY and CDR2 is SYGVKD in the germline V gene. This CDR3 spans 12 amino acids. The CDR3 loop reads CAISTTEETQYF. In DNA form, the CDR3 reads TGTGCCATCAGCACTACCGAGGAGACCCAGTACTTC.

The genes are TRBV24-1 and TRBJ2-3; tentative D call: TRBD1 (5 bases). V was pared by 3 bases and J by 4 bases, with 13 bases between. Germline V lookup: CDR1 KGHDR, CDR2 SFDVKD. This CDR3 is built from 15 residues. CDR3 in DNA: TGTGCCACCAGTGATGAAGCAGGGTTTGCAGATACGCAGTATTTT. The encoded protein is CATSDEAGFADTQYF.

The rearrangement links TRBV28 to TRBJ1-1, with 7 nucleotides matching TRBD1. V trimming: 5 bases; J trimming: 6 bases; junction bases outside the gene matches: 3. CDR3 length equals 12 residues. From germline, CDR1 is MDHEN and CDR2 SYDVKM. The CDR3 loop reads CASSRQGPEAFF. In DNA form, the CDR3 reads TGTGCCAGCAGTAGACAGGGTCCTGAAGCTTTCTTT.

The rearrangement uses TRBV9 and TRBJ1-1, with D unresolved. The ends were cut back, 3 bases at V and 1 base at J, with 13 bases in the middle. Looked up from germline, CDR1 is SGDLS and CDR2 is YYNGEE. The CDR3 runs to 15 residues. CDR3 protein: CASSGGVRTNTEAFF. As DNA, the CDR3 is TGTGCCAGCAGCGGGGGAGTACGAACGAACACTGAAGCTTTCTTT. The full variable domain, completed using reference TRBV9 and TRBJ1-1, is DSGVTQTPKHLITATGQRVTLRCSPRSGDLSVYWYQQSLDQGLQFLIQYYNGEERAKGNILERFSAQQFPDLHSELNLSSLELGDSALYFCASSGGVRTNTEAFFGQGTRLTVV.

The chain's CDR3 is CASSKGNSYNSPLHF. The CDR3 nucleotides are TGTGCCAGCAGCAAAGGCAACAGTTATAATTCACCCCTCCACTTT. The V call is TRBV9, the J call TRBJ1-6; D unresolved. V was shortened by 4 bases and J by 4 bases, with 12 bases between the two germline ends. Germline values: CDR1 SGDLS, CDR2 YYNGEE. CDR3 length equals 15 residues.

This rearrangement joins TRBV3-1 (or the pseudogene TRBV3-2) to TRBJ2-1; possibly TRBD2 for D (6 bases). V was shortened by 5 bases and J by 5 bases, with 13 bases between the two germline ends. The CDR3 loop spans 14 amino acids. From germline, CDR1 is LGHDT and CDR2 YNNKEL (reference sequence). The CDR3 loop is CASSEGWGDNEQFF. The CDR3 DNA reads TGTGCCAGCAGCGAAGGGTGGGGGGACAATGAGCAGTTCTTC.

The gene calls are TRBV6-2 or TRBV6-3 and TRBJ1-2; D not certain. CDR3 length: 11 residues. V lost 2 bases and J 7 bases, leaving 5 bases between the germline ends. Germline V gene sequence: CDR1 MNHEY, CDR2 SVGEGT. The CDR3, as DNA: TGTGCCAGCAGTTACAGGAGTGGCTACACCTTC. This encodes CASSYRSGYTF.

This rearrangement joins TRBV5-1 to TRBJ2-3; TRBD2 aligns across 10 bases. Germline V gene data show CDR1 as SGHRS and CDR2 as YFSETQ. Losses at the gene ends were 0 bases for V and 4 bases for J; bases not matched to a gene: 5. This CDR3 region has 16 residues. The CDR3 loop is CASSLASGSLADTQYF. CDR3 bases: TGCGCCAGCAGCTTGGCTAGCGGGAGTCTAGCAGATACGCAGTATTTT.

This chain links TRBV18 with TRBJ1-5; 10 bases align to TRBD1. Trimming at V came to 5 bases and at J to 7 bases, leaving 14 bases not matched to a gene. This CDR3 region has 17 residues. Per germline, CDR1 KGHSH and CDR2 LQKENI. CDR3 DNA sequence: TGTGCCAGCTCAGCTACCGGGACAGGGGTTCCACGGCAGCCCCAGCATTTT. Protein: CASSATGTGVPRQPQHF.

CDR3 bases: TGTGCCAGCAGTTTAGATTATACGACAGCCTACTCTGGAAACACCATATATTTT. Translation: CASSLDYTTAYSGNTIYF. V usage is TRBV27 and J usage is TRBJ1-3; D is perhaps TRBD1 (5 bases). The V end lost 2 bases, the J end lost 0 bases, and 17 bases lay between the germline ends. Per the germline V gene, CDR1 is MNHEY and CDR2 is SMNVEV (reference sequence). The CDR3 consists of 18 residues.